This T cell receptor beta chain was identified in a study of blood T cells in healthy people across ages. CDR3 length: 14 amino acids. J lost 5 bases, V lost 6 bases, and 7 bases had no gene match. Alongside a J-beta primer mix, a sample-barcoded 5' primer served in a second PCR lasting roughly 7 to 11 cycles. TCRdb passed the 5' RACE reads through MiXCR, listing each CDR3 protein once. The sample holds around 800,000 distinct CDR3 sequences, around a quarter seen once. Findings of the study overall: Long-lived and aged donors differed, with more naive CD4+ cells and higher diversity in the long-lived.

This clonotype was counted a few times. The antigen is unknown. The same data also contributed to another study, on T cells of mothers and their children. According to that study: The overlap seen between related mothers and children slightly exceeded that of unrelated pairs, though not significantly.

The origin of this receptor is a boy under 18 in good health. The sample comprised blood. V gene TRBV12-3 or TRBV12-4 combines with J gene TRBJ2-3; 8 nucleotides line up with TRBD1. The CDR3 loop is CASRRTGNGDTQYF. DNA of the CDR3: TGTGCCAGCAGAAGGACAGGGAATGGAGATACGCAGTATTTT.